This entry is about one TCR beta chain. Profiled with immunoSEQ multiplex PCR; TCRdb holds only in-frame clones, not every one. The profile shows more than 150,000 clones, roughly 80% of them singletons. The record originates from a study of blood T cell repertoires in COVID-19. This clonotype was sampled from a man between 18 and 35 years old with active or convalescent COVID-19. The specimen sequenced was peripheral blood.

The CDR3 spells CASRDARQGNGNTIYF. The DNA for the CDR3 is TGCGCCAGCAGGGATGCCCGACAGGGTAATGGAAACACCATATATTTT. V gene TRBV5-1 combines with J gene TRBJ1-3, with 7 bases that match TRBD1. The germline V gene has CDR1 SGHRS and CDR2 YFSETQ. V dropped 5 bases and J dropped 3; count of bases not matched to a gene: 11. The CDR3 length is 16 residues.